These 23 T cell receptor beta chains share one sample of origin, sequenced in a study of blood T cell repertoires in COVID-19 (dated by TCRdb to 2018 to 2021). The library was generated by the immunoSEQ multiplex PCR assay. This immuneACCESS table, as held by TCRdb, lists in-frame sequences with V and J called but not all clones. Of the missing ones, under half trace to an unresolved V gene in checked studies; the others have no known cause. For this sample there are roughly 160,000 clones; 70% to 90% appear just once. Jointly, the top ten make up 5.5% to 8% of the sample. Sequenced: peripheral blood. All receptors come from a man at least 80 years old with COVID-19, enrolled during active disease.

V usage is TRBV3-1 (or the pseudogene TRBV3-2) and J usage is TRBJ1-3; D gene ambiguous. Germline V gene data show CDR1 as LGHDT and CDR2 as YNNKEL (reference sequence). Trimming stripped 0 bases from V and 2 bases from J, with 8 bases between. The CDR3 has 15 amino acids. The CDR3 is CASSQEWAPGNTIYF. DNA for the CDR3: TGTGCCAGCAGCCAAGAATGGGCTCCTGGAAACACCATATATTTT.

V gene TRBV6-5 combines with J gene TRBJ1-1, with D maybe TRBD1 (5 bases). CDR1 MNHEY and CDR2 SVGAGI come from the germline V gene. Trimming took 2 bases from V and 4 from J, leaving 14 bases between them. The CDR3 extends over 15 amino acids. CDR3 sequence: CASSYRAGRGTEAFF. The CDR3, as DNA: TGTGCCAGCAGTTACCGGGCAGGGAGGGGCACTGAAGCTTTCTTT.

The chain links TRBV2 to TRBJ1-5; possible D gene TRBD1, 6 bases. Germline-derived CDR1 and CDR2 are SNHLY and FYNNEI. The CDR3 consists of 15 residues. V dropped 6 bases and J dropped 6 bases, with 18 bases sitting between them. The CDR3 DNA reads TGTGCCAGCAGACTGTCACAGGGAGTCGGTCAGCCCCAGCATTTT. This codes for CASRLSQGVGQPQHF.

The chain links TRBV11-2 to TRBJ1-4; 7 positions agree with TRBD1. In germline, CDR1 is SGHAT, CDR2 FQNNGV. This CDR3 spans 15 amino acids. The V segment lost 3 bases and the J segment 5 bases; nucleotides outside the gene matches: 6. CDR3 amino acids: CASSFGGDRNEKLFF. The CDR3 nucleotides are TGTGCCAGCAGCTTCGGCGGGGACAGAAATGAAAAACTGTTTTTT.

This chain links TRBV19 with TRBJ1-5; no definite D call. Germline lookup yields CDR1 LNHDA and CDR2 SQIVND (reference sequence). Trimming shortened V by 0 bases and J by 11 bases, and 11 bases separated the two germline ends. This CDR3 is 13 amino acids long. The CDR3 nucleotides read TGTGCCAGTAGTATAGACCCCCTAAGAGCCCAGCATTTT. Translation: CASSIDPLRAQHF.

This chain connects TRBV4-1 to TRBJ1-3; TRBD1 matches 7 bases. Germline loops: CDR1 MGHRA, CDR2 YSYEKL. This CDR3 has 18 amino acids. The V segment lost 1 base and the J segment 0 bases; nucleotides outside the gene matches: 9. CDR3 nucleotides: TGCGCCAGCAGCCAAGCCGGGACAGCCTCGAGCTCTGGAAACACCATATATTTT. Its translation: CASSQAGTASSSGNTIYF.

The V call is TRBV2, the J call TRBJ2-1; D is possibly TRBD2 (10 bases). V was pared by 5 bases and J by 8 bases, with 34 bases between. CDR3 length: 20 amino acids. The V gene's germline CDR1 is SNHLY and CDR2 FYNNEI. The CDR3 here is CASSNPRDRVSSGGYYEQFF. In DNA, the CDR3 is TGTGCCAGCAGTAATCCGCGGGACAGGGTATCTAGCGGGGGATATTATGAGCAGTTCTTC. Filled out from reference TRBV2 and TRBJ2-1, the complete variable domain reads EPEVTQTPSHQVTQMGQEVILRCVPISNHLYFYWYRQILGQKVEFLVSFYNNEISEKSEIFDDQFSVERPDGSNFTLKIRSTKLEDSAMYFCASSNPRDRVSSGGYYEQFFGPGTRLTVL.

The rearrangement joins TRBV28 to TRBJ2-3, with 7 positions matching TRBD2. V shed 3 bases, J shed 4 bases, and the junction held 4 bases outside the gene matches. The CDR3 length is 14 residues. Germline V gene sequence: CDR1 MDHEN, CDR2 SYDVKM. The CDR3 DNA reads TGTGCCAGCAGTTTGGGGGGGAGTGCAGATACGCAGTATTTT. It encodes CASSLGGSADTQYF.

This chain connects TRBV2 to TRBJ2-1, with 7 bases aligning to TRBD1. J gave up 2 bases and V 1 base, and 2 bases lay outside the gene matches. The CDR3 covers 15 residues. Germline V CDR1 and CDR2: SNHLY, FYNNEI. CDR3 bases: TGTGCCAGCAGTGAAGAAGGGACAGCCTACAATGAGCAGTTCTTC. Protein sequence: CASSEEGTAYNEQFF.

The chain links TRBV9 to TRBJ2-1; 13 nucleotides line up with TRBD2. There are 18 residues in the CDR3. Germline CDR1 SGDLS, CDR2 YYNGEE. V shed 3 bases, J shed 0 bases, and the junction held 6 bases outside the gene matches. The CDR3 is CASSGGTSGVSSYNEQFF. The CDR3 region has the DNA TGTGCCAGCAGCGGCGGGACTAGCGGGGTTTCCTCCTACAATGAGCAGTTCTTC.

Notes on this clone: Distinct nucleotide sequences in the sample also encode this CDR3. The V and J genes are TRBV18 and TRBJ1-3; 8 bases are shared with TRBD1. CDR3 size: 16 residues. Germline V gene sequence: CDR1 KGHSH, CDR2 LQKENI. J lost 0 bases, V lost 3 bases, and 4 bases had no gene match. The CDR3 bases are TGTGCCAGCTCACCGGGGACAGGAAGCTCTGGAAACACCATATATTTT. It encodes CASSPGTGSSGNTIYF.

The chain has TRBV4-1 and TRBJ2-5; D ambiguous. The CDR3 is 14 amino acids. CDR1 and CDR2 from the germline V gene are MGHRA and YSYEKL. V lost 1 base, J lost 5 bases, and 11 bases lay in between. The CDR3 loop is CASSQVGPLETQYF. Here the CDR3 DNA reads TGCGCCAGCAGCCAAGTGGGCCCTCTGGAGACCCAGTACTTC.

The V gene is TRBV4-3, the J gene TRBJ2-5, with 9 bases matching TRBD1. The CDR3 contains 15 residues. From germline, CDR1 is LGHNA and CDR2 YSLEER. V gave up 0 bases and J gave up 5 bases; unmatched junction bases: 4. The CDR3 DNA is TGCGCCAGCAGCCAAGATTGGGACAGGGACGAGACCCAGTACTTC. This sequence encodes CASSQDWDRDETQYF.

The rearrangement joins TRBV5-4 to TRBJ1-6; 8 nucleotides align to TRBD1. Germline V gene sequence: CDR1 SGHNT, CDR2 YYREEE (reference sequence). V shed 1 base and J 6 bases; nucleotides not matched to a gene: 3. CDR3 length: 15 residues. Written as DNA, the CDR3 is TGTGCCAGCAGCTTGCGAACAGGGGGTAATTCACCCCTCCACTTT. Protein product: CASSLRTGGNSPLHF.

The CDR3 reads CASSQAAGGYYEQYF. The CDR3, as DNA: TGTGCCAGCAGCCAAGCGGCGGGGGGATACTACGAGCAGTACTTC. V usage is TRBV3-1 (or the pseudogene TRBV3-2) and J usage is TRBJ2-7, with 8 nucleotides matching TRBD2. With V trimmed by 1 base and J by 3 bases, 5 bases remained unmatched. Per the germline V gene, CDR1 is LGHDT and CDR2 is YNNKEL (reference sequence). CDR3 length: 15 residues.

V usage is TRBV28 and J usage is TRBJ1-1, with D unresolved. CDR1 is MDHEN, CDR2 SYDVKM, per germline. The V end lost 2 bases, the J end lost 7 bases, and 5 bases lay between the germline ends. The CDR3 is 11 residues long. Here the CDR3 reads CASSLRFEAFF. The DNA of the CDR3 is TGTGCCAGCAGTTTACGGTTTGAAGCTTTCTTT.

The CDR3 sequence: CSVERDKERNTIYF. The DNA of the CDR3 is TGCAGCGTTGAAAGAGACAAGGAACGAAACACCATATATTTT. This chain uses TRBV29-1 with TRBJ1-3; D unclear. V was shortened by 2 bases and J by 5 bases, with 13 bases between the two germline ends. Germline V gene data show CDR1 as SQVTM and CDR2 as ANQGSEA. The CDR3 runs to 14 residues. The full variable domain, in which reference TRBV29-1 and TRBJ1-3 provide the parts outside the CDR3, is SAVISQKPSRDICQRGTSLTIQCQVDSQVTMMFWYRQQPGQSLTLIATANQGSEATYESGFVIDKFPISRPNLTFSTLTVSNMSPEDSSIYLCSVERDKERNTIYFGEGSWLTVV.

The chain combines TRBV2 with TRBJ2-1, with 10 nucleotides matching TRBD2. This CDR3 contains 15 residues. J gave up 2 bases and V 4 bases, and 2 bases lay outside the gene matches. CDR1 SNHLY and CDR2 FYNNEI come from the germline V gene. The chain's CDR3 is CASSGSGGPYNEQFF. The CDR3 DNA follows: TGTGCCAGCAGTGGTAGCGGGGGGCCCTACAATGAGCAGTTCTTC.

The rearrangement links TRBV29-1 to TRBJ2-3, with a weak D call TRBD1 (5 bases). Germline V CDR1 and CDR2: SQVTM, ANQGSEA. The V and J ends lost 3 bases and 2 bases respectively, with 9 bases between them. CDR3 length: 13 amino acids. The chain's CDR3 is CSVDDRNTDTQYF. The CDR3 DNA is TGCAGCGTTGATGACAGAAACACAGATACGCAGTATTTT.

This chain links TRBV7-2 with TRBJ2-5; D remains unclear. V dropped 2 bases and J dropped 4 bases, with 5 bases sitting between them. This CDR3 comprises 12 residues. Germline values: CDR1 SGHTA, CDR2 FQGNSA. The CDR3, as DNA: TGTGCCAGCAGCTTACTGGCAGAGACCCAGTACTTC. Residues: CASSLLAETQYF.

The V gene is TRBV7-9, the J gene TRBJ1-6; the match to TRBD1 covers 7 bases. Trimming at V came to 1 base and at J to 10 bases, leaving 7 bases not matched to a gene. Germline V CDR1 and CDR2: SEHNR, FQNEAQ (reference sequence). This CDR3 region has 15 residues. The CDR3 loop reads CASSLGAGGRSPLHF. CDR3 DNA sequence: TGTGCCAGCAGCTTAGGTGCAGGGGGTAGATCACCCCTCCACTTT.

This clone has a single count. The V and J genes are TRBV3-1 (or the pseudogene TRBV3-2) and TRBJ1-1, with 7 bases identical to TRBD1. Per germline, CDR1 LGHDT and CDR2 YNNKEL (reference sequence). The CDR3 extends over 13 amino acids. V shed 0 bases and J 6 bases; nucleotides not matched to a gene: 1. The CDR3 loop is CASSQEGGPEAFF. The CDR3 nucleotides are TGTGCCAGCAGCCAAGAAGGGGGCCCTGAAGCTTTCTTT.

This chain connects TRBV6-1 to TRBJ2-7; 7 bases align to TRBD1. The CDR3 totals 16 residues. V trimming: 4 bases; J trimming: 0 bases; junction bases outside the gene matches: 9. The germline CDR1 and CDR2 sequences are MNHNS and SASEGT. CDR3 residues: CASSARRTGSSYEQYF. The CDR3 DNA reads TGTGCCAGCAGTGCACGCCGGACAGGTAGCTCCTACGAGCAGTACTTC.